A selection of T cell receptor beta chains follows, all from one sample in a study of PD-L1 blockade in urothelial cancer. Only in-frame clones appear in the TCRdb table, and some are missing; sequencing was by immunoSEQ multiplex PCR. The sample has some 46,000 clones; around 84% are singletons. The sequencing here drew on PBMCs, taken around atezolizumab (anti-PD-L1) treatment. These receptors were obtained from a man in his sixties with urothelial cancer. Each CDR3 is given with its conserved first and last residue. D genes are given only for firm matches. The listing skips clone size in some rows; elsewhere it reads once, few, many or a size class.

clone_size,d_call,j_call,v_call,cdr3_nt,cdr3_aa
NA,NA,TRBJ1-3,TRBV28,TGTGCCTCAGGGGTAGGGTCTGGAAACACCATATATTTT,CASGVGSGNTIYF
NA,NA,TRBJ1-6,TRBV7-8,TGTGCCAGCAGGCTCTACCCCCAGGATGAGGGTTCACCCCTCCACTTT,CASRLYPQDEGSPLHF
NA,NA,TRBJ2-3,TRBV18,TGTGCCAGCTCACCAAGCAGGGCCGCAGATACGCAGTATTTT,CASSPSRAADTQYF
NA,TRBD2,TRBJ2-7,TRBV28,TGTGCCAGCAGCTTAGCGGGGCGCCTCGACGAGCAGTACTTC,CASSLAGRLDEQYF
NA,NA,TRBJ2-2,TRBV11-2,TGTGCCAGCAGCATCGGGACAATTAACACCGGGGAGCTGTTTTTT,CASSIGTINTGELFF
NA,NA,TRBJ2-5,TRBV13,TGTGCCAGCGTGGACTCAGAAGAGACCCAGTACTTC,CASVDSEETQYF
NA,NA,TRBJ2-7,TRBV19,TGTGCCAGTAGTATAAATTGGGGCACCTACGAGCAGTACTTC,CASSINWGTYEQYF
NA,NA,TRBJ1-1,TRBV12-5,TGTGCTAGTGCCGCGAGGGTCGTTGGCACTGAAGCTTTCTTT,CASAARVVGTEAFF
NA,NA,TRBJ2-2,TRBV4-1,TGCGCCGGGGGGGCTCACTACCAGGAAGACCCCAACACCGGGGAGCTGTTTTTT,CAGGAHYQEDPNTGELFF
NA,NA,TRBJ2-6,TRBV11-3,TGTGCCAGCAGCCCCGGGACCGGGGGCTCTGGGGCCAACGTCCTGACTTTC,CASSPGTGGSGANVLTF
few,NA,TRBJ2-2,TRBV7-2,TGTGCCAGCAGCTTAGCTGGGAGCGGGGAGCTGTTTTTT,CASSLAGSGELFF
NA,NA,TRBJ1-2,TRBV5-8,TGTGCCAGCATATTAGCTTGGTCGGCAACTAACTATGGCTACACCTTC,CASILAWSATNYGYTF
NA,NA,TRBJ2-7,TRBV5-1,TGCGCCAGCAGCTTGGGGGGGACTGATCTAGCCTACGAGCAGTACTTC,CASSLGGTDLAYEQYF
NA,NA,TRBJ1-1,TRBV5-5,TGTGCCAGCAGCTTCTCCCCAATGTCGGACACTGAAGCTTTCTTT,CASSFSPMSDTEAFF
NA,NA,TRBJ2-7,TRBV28,TGTGCCAGCAGTACGAGGGACGAGCAGTACTTC,CASSTRDEQYF
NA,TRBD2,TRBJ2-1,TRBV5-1,TGCGCCAGCAGCCAAGTAGGACTAGCGGGTATACGCAATGAGCAGTTCTTC,CASSQVGLAGIRNEQFF
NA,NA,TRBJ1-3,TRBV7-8,TGTGCCAGCAGCAGCCGGTCCTCTGGAAACACCATATATTTT,CASSSRSSGNTIYF
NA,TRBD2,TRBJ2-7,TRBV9,TGTGCCAGCAGCGATAGCGGGAGGGCCGGCTACGAGCAGTACTTC,CASSDSGRAGYEQYF
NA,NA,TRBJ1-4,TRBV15,TGTGCCACCAGCAGAGATCCCGCAACTAATGAAAAACTGTTTTTT,CATSRDPATNEKLFF
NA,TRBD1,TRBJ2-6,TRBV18,TGTGCCAGCTCCCACAGGGGGACAGGGGGCGCTGGGGCCAACGTCCTGACTTTC,CASSHRGTGGAGANVLTF
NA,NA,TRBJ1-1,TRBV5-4,TGCGCCAGCAGCCAAGAAGGGAGAGGTTGGACTGAAGCTTTCTTT,CASSQEGRGWTEAFF
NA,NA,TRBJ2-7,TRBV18,TGTGCCAGCTCACCTGCAGCGGGCTCCTACGAGCAGTACTTC,CASSPAAGSYEQYF
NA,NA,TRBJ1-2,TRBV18,TGTGCCAGCTCAGCGATTCTACAGGGAACCGATGGCTACACCTTC,CASSAILQGTDGYTF
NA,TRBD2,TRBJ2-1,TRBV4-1,TGCGCCAGCAGCCAGTTCCTAGCGGGAGACATTGAGCAGTTCTTC,CASSQFLAGDIEQFF
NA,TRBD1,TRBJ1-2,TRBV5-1,TGCGCCAGCAGCTGGGGTAGGGACAGGGCTGGTGGCTACACCTTC,CASSWGRDRAGGYTF
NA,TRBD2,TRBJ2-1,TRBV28,TGTGCCACCCAGCGGGAGGGCCTATTCGAGCAGTTCTTC,CATQREGLFEQFF
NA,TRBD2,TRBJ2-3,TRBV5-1,TGCGCCAGCAGCCAAAGCGGGGGGCCGGGTGATACGCAGTATTTT,CASSQSGGPGDTQYF
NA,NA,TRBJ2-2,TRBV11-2,TGTGCCAGCAGCTTTGAGGGTGGAAACACCGGGGAGCTGTTTTTT,CASSFEGGNTGELFF
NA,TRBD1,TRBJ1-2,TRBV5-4,TGTGCCAGCAGCTACCAGGGGGCGAACTATGGCTACACCTTC,CASSYQGANYGYTF